The source of this TCR beta chain is a study of cytomegalovirus exposure and HLA in healthy donors. General study findings and limits: Most of the TCR beta V segments (in an earlier analysis) were productive either about 87% or about 30% of the time.

Trimming stripped 1 base from V and 8 bases from J, with 9 bases between. Germline CDR1 and CDR2: SGHRS and YFSETQ. The length of the CDR3 is 12 residues. Notes on this clone: Its target is unknown.

Primers for the PCR totalled 60 Vbeta and 13 Jbeta. Per the original methods: In a later analysis, the count reached about 82 million unique TCR beta chains, with 10 million to 11 million shared. Assay used: immunoSEQ multiplex PCR; TCRdb lists only in-frame clones, some missing. V, J and clone size were drawn from that table, and D and trimming were deduced from the DNA. Its table lists approximately 71,000 clones. This sequence was found in a female donor in good health and CMV-seropositive. The J gene is TRBJ1-2, the V gene TRBV5-1; unclear D gene. Sequenced: PBMCs. As DNA, the CDR3 is TGCGCCAGCAGCTTGTCTCTCCCGGGCTACACCTTC. This sequence encodes CASSLSLPGYTF.